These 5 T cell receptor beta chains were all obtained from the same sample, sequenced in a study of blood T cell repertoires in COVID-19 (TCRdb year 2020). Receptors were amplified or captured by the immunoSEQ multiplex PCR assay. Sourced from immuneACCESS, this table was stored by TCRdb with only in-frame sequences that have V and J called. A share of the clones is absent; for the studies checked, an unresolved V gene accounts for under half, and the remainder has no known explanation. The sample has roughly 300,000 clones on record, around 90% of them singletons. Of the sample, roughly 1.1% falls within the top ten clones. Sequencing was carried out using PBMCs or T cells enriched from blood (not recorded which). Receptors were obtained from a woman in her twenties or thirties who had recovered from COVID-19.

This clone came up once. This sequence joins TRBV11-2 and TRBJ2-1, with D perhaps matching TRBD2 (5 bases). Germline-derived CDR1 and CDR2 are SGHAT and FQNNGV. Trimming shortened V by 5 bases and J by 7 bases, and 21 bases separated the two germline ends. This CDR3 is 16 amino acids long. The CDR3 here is CASSPGYTGSANEQFF. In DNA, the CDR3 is TGTGCCAGCAGCCCGGGGTACACCGGAAGTGCGAATGAGCAGTTCTTC.

This chain's CDR3 is CASNPGQGRNQPQHF. Here the CDR3 DNA reads TGTGCCAGTAATCCGGGACAGGGGCGCAATCAGCCCCAGCATTTT. This chain connects TRBV19 to TRBJ1-5, with 10 bases that match TRBD1. The germline V gene encodes CDR1 LNHDA and CDR2 SQIVND (reference sequence). V trimming: 7 bases; J trimming: 2 bases; junction bases outside the gene matches: 5. This CDR3 has 15 residues.

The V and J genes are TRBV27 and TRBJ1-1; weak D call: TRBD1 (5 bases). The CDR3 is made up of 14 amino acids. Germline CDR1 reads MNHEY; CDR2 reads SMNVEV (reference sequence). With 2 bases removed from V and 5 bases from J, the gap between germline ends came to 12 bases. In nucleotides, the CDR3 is TGTGCCAGCAGTTTAAGAGGGGAGGGTACTGAAGCTTTCTTT. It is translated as CASSLRGEGTEAFF.

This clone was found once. CDR3 nucleotides: TGTGCCAGCAGCCCCGAGGGTCGGTCCGGGCCCTACGAGCAGTACTTC. Its protein product is CASSPEGRSGPYEQYF. The genes are TRBV7-2 and TRBJ2-7, with a weak D call TRBD2 (5 bases). The CDR3 contains 16 residues. Looked up from germline, CDR1 is SGHTA and CDR2 is FQGNSA. V was pared by 5 bases and J by 2 bases, with 19 bases between.

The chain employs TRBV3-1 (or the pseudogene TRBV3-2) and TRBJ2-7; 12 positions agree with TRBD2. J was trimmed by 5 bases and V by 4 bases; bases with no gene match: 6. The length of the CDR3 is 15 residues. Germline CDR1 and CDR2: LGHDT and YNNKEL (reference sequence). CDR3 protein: CASSRGLAGLNEQYF. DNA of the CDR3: TGTGCCAGCAGCCGCGGACTAGCGGGACTTAACGAGCAGTACTTC.